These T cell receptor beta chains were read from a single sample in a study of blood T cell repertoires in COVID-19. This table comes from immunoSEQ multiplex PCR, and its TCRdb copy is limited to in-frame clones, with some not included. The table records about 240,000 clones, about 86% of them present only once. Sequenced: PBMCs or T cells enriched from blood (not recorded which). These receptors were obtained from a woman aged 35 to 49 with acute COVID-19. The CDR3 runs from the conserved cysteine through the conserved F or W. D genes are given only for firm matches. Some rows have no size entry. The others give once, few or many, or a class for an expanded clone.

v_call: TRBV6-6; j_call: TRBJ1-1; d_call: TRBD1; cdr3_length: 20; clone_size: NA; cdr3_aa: CASSSALVGSGTAFNTEAFF; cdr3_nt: TGTGCCAGCAGCTCAGCTTTGGTCGGGTCAGGGACAGCTTTTAACACTGAAGCTTTCTTT
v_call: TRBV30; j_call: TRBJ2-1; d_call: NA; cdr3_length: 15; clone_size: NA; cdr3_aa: CAWSVQARSYNEQFF; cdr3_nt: TGTGCCTGGAGTGTACAAGCGAGGTCCTACAATGAGCAGTTCTTC
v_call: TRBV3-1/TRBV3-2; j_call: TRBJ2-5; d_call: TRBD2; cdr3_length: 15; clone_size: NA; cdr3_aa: CASSPAGDEQETQYF; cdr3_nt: TGTGCCAGCAGCCCAGCGGGAGATGAGCAAGAGACCCAGTACTTC
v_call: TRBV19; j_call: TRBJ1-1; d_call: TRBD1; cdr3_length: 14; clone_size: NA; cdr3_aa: CASLGTATNTEAFF; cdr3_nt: TGTGCCAGTTTAGGGACAGCAACGAACACTGAAGCTTTCTTT
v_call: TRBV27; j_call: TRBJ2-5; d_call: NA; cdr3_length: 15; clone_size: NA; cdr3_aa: CASSPFRAGRETQYF; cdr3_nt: TGTGCCAGCAGTCCCTTCAGGGCAGGTCGAGAGACCCAGTACTTC
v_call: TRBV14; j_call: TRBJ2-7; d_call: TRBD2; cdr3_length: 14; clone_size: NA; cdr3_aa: CASSGPAGAYEQYF; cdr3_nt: TGTGCCAGCAGCGGACCAGCGGGAGCCTACGAGCAGTACTTC
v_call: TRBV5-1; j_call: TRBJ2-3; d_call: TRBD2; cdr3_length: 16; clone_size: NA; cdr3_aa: CASSLTGLGNTDTQYF; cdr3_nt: TGCGCCAGCAGCTTGACGGGACTAGGCAACACAGATACGCAGTATTTT
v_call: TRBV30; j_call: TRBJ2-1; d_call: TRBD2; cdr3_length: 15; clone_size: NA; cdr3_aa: CAWSDSGAGGGEQFF; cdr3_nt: TGTGCCTGGAGTGATAGCGGGGCCGGAGGTGGTGAGCAGTTCTTC
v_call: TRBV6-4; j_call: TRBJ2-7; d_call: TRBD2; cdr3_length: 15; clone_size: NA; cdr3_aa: CASSPVPSGSDEQYF; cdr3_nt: TGTGCCAGCAGTCCCGTCCCTAGCGGGAGCGACGAGCAGTACTTC
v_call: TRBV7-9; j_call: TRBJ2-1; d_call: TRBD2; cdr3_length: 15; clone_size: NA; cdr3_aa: CASSSSGSWYREQFF; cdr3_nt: TGTGCCAGCAGCTCTAGCGGGAGCTGGTATCGTGAGCAGTTCTTC
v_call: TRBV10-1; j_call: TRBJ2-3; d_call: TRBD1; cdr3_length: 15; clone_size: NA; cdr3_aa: CASRPGTGGTDTQYF; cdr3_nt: TGCGCCAGCAGACCCGGGACAGGTGGGACAGATACGCAGTATTTT
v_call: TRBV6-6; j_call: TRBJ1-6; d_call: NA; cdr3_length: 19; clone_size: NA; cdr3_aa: CASSQPPGHTSSYNSPLHF; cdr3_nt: TGTGCCAGCAGTCAGCCGCCGGGACACACGAGCTCCTATAATTCACCCCTCCACTTT
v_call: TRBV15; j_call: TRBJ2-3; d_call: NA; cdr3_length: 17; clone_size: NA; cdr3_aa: CATSREKGSTKGDTQYF; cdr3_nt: TGTGCCACCAGCAGAGAAAAAGGGAGTACGAAGGGCGATACGCAGTATTTT
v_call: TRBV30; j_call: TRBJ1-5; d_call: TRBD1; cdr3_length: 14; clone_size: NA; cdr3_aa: CAWHRDRGHQPQHF; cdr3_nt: TGTGCCTGGCACCGGGACAGGGGCCATCAGCCCCAGCATTTT
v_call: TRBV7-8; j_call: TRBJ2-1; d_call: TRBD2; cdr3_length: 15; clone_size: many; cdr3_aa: CASSLEGSGDNEQFF; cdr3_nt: TGTGCCAGCAGCTTAGAAGGTAGCGGGGACAATGAGCAGTTCTTC
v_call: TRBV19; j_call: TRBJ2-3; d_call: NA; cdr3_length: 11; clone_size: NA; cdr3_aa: CASSNSDTQYF; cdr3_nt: TGTGCCAGTAGTAATTCGGATACGCAGTATTTT
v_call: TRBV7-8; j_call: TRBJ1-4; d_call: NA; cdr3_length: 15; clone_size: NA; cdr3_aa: CASSPSEGYNEKLFF; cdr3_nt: TGTGCCAGCAGCCCCTCGGAGGGATATAATGAAAAACTGTTTTTT
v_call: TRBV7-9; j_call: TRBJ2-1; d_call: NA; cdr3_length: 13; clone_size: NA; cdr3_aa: CASSPIADNEQFF; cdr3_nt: TGTGCCAGCAGCCCAATAGCGGACAATGAGCAGTTCTTC
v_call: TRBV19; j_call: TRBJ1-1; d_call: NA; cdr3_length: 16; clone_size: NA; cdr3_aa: CASIQGRSAMFTEAFF; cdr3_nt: TGTGCCAGTATCCAAGGCAGGTCGGCGATGTTCACTGAAGCTTTCTTT
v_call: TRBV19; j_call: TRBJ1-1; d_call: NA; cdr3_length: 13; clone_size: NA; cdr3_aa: CASSIGQNTEAFF; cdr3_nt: TGTGCCAGTAGCATAGGACAGAACACTGAAGCTTTCTTT
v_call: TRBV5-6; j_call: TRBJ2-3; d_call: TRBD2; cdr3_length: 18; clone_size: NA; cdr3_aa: CASSLGLAGGPITDTQYF; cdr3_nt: TGTGCCAGCAGCCTAGGACTAGCGGGAGGGCCGATCACAGATACGCAGTATTTT
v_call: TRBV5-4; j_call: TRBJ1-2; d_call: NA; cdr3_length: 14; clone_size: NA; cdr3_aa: CASSTGGRGYGYTF; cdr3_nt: TGTGCCAGCAGCACTGGTGGGAGGGGCTATGGCTACACCTTC
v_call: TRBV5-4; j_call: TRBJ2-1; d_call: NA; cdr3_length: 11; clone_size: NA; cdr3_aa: CASSLTGEQFF; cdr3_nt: TGTGCCAGCAGCCTAACTGGTGAGCAGTTCTTC
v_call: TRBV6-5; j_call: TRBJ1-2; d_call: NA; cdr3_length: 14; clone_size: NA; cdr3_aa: CASSPTGSIYGYTF; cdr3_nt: TGTGCCAGCAGTCCGACAGGCTCGATCTATGGCTACACCTTC
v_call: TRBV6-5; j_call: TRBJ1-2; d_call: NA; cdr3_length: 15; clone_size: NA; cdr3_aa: CASSPPQSRGKGYTF; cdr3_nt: TGTGCCAGCAGTCCCCCCCAGTCCAGAGGGAAAGGCTACACCTTC
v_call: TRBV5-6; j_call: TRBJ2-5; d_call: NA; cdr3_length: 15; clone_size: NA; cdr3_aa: CASSLTVREGETQYF; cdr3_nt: TGTGCCAGCAGCTTGACCGTCAGGGAAGGAGAGACCCAGTACTTC
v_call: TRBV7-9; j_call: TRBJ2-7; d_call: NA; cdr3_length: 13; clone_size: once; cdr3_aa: CASSRTDSYEQYF; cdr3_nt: TGTGCCAGCAGCCGGACAGACTCCTACGAGCAGTACTTC
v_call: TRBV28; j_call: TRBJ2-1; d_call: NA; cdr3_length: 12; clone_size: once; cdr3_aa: CASTDRNNEQFF; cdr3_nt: TGTGCCAGCACGGACAGAAACAATGAGCAGTTCTTC
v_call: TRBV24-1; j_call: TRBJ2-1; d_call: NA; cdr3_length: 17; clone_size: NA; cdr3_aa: CATSDPSGRSSYNEQFF; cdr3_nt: TGTGCCACCAGTGACCCCAGCGGGCGAAGCTCCTACAATGAGCAGTTCTTC
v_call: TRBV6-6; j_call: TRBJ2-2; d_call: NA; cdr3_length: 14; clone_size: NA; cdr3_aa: CASRETENTGELFF; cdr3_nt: TGTGCCAGCAGAGAAACAGAGAACACCGGGGAGCTGTTTTTT
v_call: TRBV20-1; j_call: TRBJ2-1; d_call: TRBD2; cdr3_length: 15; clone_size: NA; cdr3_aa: CSASEGTRFVHEQFF; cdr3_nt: TGCAGTGCTAGTGAGGGGACTAGATTTGTCCATGAGCAGTTCTTC
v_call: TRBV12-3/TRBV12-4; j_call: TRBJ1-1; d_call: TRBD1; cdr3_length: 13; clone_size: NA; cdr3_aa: CASSWDRNTEAFF; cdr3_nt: TGTGCCAGCAGCTGGGACAGGAACACTGAAGCTTTCTTT
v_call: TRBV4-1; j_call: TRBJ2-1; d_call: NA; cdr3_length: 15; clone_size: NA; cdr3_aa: CASSQEGTSYNEQFF; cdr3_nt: TGCGCCAGCAGCCAAGAGGGCACCTCCTACAATGAGCAGTTCTTC
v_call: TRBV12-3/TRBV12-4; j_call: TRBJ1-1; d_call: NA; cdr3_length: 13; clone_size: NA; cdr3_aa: CASNWTPNTEAFF; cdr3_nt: TGTGCCAGCAACTGGACACCAAACACTGAAGCTTTCTTT
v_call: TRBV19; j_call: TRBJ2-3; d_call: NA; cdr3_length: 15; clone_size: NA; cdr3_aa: CASSMGGESTDTQYF; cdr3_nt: TGTGCCAGTAGTATGGGCGGGGAGAGCACAGATACGCAGTATTTT
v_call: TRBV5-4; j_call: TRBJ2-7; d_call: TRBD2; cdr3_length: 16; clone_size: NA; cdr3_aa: CASSLGTSGRGNEQYF; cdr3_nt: TGTGCCAGCAGCTTGGGGACTAGCGGGAGAGGAAACGAGCAGTACTTC
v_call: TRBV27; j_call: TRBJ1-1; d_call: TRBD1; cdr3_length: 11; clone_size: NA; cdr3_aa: CASTRTGGRAF; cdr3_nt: TGTGCCAGCACCCGAACAGGGGGGCGCGCCTTT
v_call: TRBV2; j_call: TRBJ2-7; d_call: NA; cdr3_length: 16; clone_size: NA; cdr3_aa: CASSDATWAGSYEQYF; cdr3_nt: TGTGCCAGCAGTGACGCTACCTGGGCAGGGTCCTACGAGCAGTACTTC
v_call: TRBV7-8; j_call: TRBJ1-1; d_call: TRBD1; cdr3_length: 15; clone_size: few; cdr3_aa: CASRLTGVGHTEAFF; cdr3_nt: TGTGCCAGCAGATTAACAGGGGTGGGACACACTGAAGCTTTCTTT
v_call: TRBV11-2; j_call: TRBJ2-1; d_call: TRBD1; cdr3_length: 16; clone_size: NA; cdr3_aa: CASSLIGQGGYNEQFF; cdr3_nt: TGTGCCAGCAGCCTCATAGGACAGGGGGGTTACAATGAGCAGTTCTTC
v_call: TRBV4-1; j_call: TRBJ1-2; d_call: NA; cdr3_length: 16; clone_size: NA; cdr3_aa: CASSQVGGKTNYGYTF; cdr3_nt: TGCGCCAGCAGCCAAGTTGGAGGGAAGACTAACTATGGCTACACCTTC
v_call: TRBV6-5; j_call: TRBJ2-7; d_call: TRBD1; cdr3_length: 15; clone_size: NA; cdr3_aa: CASSYWTGGSYEQYF; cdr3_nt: TGTGCCAGCAGTTACTGGACAGGGGGCTCCTACGAGCAGTACTTC
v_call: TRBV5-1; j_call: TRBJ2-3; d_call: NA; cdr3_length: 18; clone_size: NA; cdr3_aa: CASSPLRGRASLTDTQYF; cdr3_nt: TGCGCCAGCAGCCCGTTAAGGGGGAGGGCCAGTTTGACAGATACGCAGTATTTT
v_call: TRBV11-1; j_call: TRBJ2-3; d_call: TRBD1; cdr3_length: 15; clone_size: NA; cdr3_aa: CASSSGTGSKDTQYF; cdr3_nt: TGTGCCAGCAGCTCCGGGACAGGGAGTAAAGATACGCAGTATTTT
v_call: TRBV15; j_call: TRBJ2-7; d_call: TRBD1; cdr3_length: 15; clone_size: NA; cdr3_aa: CATSRDKGQGYEQYF; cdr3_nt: TGTGCCACCAGCAGAGATAAGGGACAGGGCTACGAGCAGTACTTC
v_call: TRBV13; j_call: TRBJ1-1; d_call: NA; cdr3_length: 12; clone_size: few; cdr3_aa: CASSDMNTEAFF; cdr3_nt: TGTGCCAGCAGCGACATGAACACTGAAGCTTTCTTT
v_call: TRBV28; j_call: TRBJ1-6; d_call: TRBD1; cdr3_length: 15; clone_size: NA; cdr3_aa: CASSPPGQGNSPLHF; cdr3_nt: TGTGCCAGCAGTCCGCCGGGACAGGGAAATTCACCCCTCCACTTT
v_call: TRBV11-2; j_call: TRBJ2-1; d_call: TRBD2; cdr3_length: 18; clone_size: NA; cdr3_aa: CASSYRATSGENYNEQFF; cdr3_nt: TGTGCCAGCAGCTACCGAGCGACTAGCGGGGAAAACTACAATGAGCAGTTCTTC
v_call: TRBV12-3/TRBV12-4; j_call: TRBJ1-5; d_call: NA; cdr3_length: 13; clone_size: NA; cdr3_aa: CASSLVPRVPQHF; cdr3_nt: TGTGCCAGCAGTTTAGTTCCCCGAGTGCCCCAGCATTTT
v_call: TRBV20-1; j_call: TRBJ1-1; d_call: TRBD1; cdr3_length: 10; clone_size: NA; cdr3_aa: CSAHRDRAFF; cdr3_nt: TGCAGTGCTCACCGGGACAGAGCTTTCTTT
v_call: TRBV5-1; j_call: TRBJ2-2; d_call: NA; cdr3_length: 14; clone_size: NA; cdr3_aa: CASGVSSVPGELFF; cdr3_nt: TGCGCCAGCGGGGTCTCTAGCGTTCCCGGGGAGCTGTTTTTT
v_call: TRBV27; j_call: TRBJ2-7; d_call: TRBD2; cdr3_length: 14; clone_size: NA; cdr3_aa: CASSPSGTPYEQYF; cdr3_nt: TGTGCCAGCAGTCCAAGCGGGACCCCCTACGAGCAGTACTTC
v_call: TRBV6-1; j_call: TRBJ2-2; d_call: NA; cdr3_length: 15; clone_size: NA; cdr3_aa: CASSETTANTGELFF; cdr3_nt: TGTGCCAGCAGTGAAACGACAGCCAACACCGGGGAGCTGTTTTTT
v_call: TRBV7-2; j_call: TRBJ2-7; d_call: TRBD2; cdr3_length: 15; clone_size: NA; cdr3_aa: CASSEGLAEAYEQYF; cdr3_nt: TGTGCCAGCAGCGAGGGACTAGCGGAAGCCTACGAGCAGTACTTC
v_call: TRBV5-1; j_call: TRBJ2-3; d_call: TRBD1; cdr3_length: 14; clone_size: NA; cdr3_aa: CASSWVRGLDTQYF; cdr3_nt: TGCGCCAGCAGCTGGGTCAGGGGGCTAGATACGCAGTATTTT
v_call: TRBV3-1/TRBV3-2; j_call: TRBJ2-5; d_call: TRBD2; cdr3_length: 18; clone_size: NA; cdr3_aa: CASSQEVASGRATETQYF; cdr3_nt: TGTGCCAGCAGCCAAGAAGTGGCTAGCGGGAGGGCCACTGAGACCCAGTACTTC
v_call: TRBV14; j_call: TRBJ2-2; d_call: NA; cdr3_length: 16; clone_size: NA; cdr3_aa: CASSQRTGWSTGELFF; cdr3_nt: TGTGCCAGCAGCCAGCGAACCGGCTGGAGCACCGGGGAGCTGTTTTTT